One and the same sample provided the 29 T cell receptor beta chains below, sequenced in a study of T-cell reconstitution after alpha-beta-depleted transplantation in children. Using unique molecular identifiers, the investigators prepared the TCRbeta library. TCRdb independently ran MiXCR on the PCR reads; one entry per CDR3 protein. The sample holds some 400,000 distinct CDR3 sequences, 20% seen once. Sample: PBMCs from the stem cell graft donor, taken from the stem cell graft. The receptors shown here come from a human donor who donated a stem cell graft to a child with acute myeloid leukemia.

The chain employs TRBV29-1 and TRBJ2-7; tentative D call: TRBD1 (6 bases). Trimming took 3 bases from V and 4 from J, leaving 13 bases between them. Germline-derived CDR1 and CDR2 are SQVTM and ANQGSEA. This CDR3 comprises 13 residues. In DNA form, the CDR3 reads TGCAGCGTTGAGGGACAAACCCCTTACGAGCAGTACTTC. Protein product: CSVEGQTPYEQYF.

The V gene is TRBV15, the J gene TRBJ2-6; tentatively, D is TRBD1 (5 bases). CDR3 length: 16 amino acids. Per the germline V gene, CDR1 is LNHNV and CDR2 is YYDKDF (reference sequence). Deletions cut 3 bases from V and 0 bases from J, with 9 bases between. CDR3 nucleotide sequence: TGTGCCACCAGCAGTTCCAGGGTCTCTGGGGCCAACGTCCTGACTTTC. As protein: CATSSSRVSGANVLTF.

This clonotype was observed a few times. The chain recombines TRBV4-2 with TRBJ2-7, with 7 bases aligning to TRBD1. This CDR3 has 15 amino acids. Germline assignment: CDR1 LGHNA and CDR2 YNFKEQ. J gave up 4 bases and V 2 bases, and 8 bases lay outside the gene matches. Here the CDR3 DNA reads TGTGCCAGCAGCCAATCTCGGGACAGTAATTACGAGCAGTACTTC. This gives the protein CASSQSRDSNYEQYF.

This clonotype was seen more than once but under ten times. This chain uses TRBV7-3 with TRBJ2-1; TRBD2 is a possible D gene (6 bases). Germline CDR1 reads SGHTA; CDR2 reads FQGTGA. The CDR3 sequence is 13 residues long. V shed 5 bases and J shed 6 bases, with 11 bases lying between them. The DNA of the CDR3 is TGTGCCAGCAGCATGACTAGTCCCAATGAGCAGTTCTTC. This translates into CASSMTSPNEQFF.

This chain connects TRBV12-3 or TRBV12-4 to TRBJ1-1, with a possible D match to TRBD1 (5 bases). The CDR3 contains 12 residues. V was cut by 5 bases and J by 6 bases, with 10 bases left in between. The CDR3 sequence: CASSRPGPEAFF. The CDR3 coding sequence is TGTGCCAGCAGTCGGCCGGGGCCTGAAGCTTTCTTT.

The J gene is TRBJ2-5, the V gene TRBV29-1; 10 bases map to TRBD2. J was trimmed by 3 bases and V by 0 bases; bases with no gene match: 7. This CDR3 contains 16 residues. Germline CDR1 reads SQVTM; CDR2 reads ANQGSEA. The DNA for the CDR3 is TGCAGCGTTGAAGATTGGGCTAGCGGGAGAGAAGAGACCCAGTACTTC. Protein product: CSVEDWASGREETQYF.

The CDR3 reads CASTLGNTEAFF. The CDR3 DNA sequence: TGCGCCAGCACCCTCGGAAACACTGAAGCTTTCTTT. The chain combines TRBV5-1 with TRBJ1-1; no clear D gene. Germline lookup yields CDR1 SGHRS and CDR2 YFSETQ. The CDR3 covers 12 residues. V gave up 6 bases and J gave up 2 bases, with 8 bases separating them.

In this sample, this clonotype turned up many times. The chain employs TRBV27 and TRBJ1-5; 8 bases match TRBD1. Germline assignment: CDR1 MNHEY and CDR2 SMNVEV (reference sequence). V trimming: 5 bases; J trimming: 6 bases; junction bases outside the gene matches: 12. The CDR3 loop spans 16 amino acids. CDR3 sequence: CASSLGQGRESQPQHF. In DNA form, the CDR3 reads TGTGCCAGCAGTCTCGGACAGGGCAGGGAGAGTCAGCCCCAGCATTTT.

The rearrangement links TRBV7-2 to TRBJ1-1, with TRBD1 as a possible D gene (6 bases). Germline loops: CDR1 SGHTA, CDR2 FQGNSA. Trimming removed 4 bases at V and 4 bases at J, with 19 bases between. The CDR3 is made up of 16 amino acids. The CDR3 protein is CASSSLGGGGSTEAFF. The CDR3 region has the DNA TGTGCCAGCAGCTCATTAGGTGGGGGCGGAAGCACTGAAGCTTTCTTT.

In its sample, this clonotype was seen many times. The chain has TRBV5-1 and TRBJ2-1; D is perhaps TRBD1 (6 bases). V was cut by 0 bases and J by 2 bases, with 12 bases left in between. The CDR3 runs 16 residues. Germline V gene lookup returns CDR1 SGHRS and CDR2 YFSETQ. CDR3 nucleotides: TGCGCCAGCAGCTTGGCTCAGGGGCTCACCTACAATGAGCAGTTCTTC. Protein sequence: CASSLAQGLTYNEQFF. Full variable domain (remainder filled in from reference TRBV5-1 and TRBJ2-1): KAGVTQTPRYLIKTRGQQVTLSCSPISGHRSVSWYQQTPGQGLQFLFEYFSETQRNKGNFPGRFSGRQFSNSRSEMNVSTLELGDSALYLCASSLAQGLTYNEQFFGPGTRLTVL.

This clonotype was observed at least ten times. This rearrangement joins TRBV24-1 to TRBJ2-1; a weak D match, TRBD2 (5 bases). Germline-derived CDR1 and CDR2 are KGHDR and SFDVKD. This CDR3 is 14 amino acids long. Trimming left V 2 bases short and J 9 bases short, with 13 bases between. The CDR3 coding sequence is TGTGCCACCAGTGATTCCGCGGCCGAGGGTGAGCAGTTCTTC. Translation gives CATSDSAAEGEQFF.

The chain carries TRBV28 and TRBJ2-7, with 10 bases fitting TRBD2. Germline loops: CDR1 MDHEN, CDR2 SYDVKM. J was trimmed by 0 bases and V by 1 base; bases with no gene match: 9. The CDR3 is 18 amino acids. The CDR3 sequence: CASSLSGLALTYSYEQYF. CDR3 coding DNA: TGTGCCAGCAGTTTATCGGGACTAGCGCTCACCTACTCCTACGAGCAGTACTTC. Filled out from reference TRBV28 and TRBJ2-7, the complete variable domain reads DVKVTQSSRYLVKRTGEKVFLECVQDMDHENMFWYRQDPGLGLRLIYFSYDVKMKEKGDIPEGYSVSREKKERFSLILESASTNQTSMYLCASSLSGLALTYSYEQYFGPGTRLTVT.

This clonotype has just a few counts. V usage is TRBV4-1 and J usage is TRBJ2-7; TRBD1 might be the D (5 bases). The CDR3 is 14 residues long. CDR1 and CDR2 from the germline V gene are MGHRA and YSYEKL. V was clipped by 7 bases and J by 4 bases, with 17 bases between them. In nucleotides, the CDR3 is TGCGCCAGCACCCTACAGGTTGGGTCTTACGAGCAGTACTTC. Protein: CASTLQVGSYEQYF.

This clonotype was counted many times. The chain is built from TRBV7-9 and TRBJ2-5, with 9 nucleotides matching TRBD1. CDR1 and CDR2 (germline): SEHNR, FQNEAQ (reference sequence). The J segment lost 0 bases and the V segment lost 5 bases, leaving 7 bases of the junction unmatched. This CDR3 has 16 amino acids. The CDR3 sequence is CASSLQGAKYQETQYF. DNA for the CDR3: TGTGCCAGCAGCCTACAGGGGGCTAAGTACCAAGAGACCCAGTACTTC.

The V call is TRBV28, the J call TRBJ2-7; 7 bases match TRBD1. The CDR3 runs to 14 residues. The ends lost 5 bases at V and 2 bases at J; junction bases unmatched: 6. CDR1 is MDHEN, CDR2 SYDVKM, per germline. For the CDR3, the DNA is TGTGCCAGCAGTCCAGGGGGATCAACCTACGAGCAGTACTTC. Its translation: CASSPGGSTYEQYF.

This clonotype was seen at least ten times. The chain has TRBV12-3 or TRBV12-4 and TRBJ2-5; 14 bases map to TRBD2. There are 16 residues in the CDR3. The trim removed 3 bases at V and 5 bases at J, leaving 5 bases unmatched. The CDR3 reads CASSLGLAGVMETQYF. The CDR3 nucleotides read TGTGCCAGCAGTTTGGGACTAGCGGGAGTGATGGAGACCCAGTACTTC.

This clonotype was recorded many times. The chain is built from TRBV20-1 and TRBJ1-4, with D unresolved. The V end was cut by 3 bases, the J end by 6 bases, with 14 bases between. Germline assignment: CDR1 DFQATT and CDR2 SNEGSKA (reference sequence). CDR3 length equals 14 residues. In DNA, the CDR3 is TGCAGTGCTAGGGTAGTTATGCGGGATGAAAAACTGTTTTTT. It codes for CSARVVMRDEKLFF.

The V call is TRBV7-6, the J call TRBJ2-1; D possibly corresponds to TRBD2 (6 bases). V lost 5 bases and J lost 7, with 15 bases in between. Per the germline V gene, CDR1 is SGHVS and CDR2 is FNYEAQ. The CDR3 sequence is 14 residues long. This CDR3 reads CASSPRRAGNEQFF. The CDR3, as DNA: TGTGCCAGCAGCCCCCGGAGGGCCGGGAATGAGCAGTTCTTC.

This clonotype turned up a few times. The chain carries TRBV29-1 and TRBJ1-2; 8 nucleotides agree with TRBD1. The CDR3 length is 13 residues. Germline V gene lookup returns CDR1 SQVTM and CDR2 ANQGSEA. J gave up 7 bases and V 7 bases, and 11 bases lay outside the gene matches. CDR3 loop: CSAGDRYRGGYTF. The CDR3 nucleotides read TGCAGCGCGGGGGACAGGTATAGGGGTGGCTACACCTTC. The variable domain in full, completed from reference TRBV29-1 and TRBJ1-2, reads SAVISQKPSRDICQRGTSLTIQCQVDSQVTMMFWYRQQPGQSLTLIATANQGSEATYESGFVIDKFPISRPNLTFSTLTVSNMSPEDSSIYLCSAGDRYRGGYTFGSGTRLTVV.

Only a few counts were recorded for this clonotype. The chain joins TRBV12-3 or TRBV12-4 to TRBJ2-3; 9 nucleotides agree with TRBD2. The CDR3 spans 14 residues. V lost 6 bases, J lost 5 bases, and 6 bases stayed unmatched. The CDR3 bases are TGTGCCAGCAGGGCTAGCGGGAAAGTAGATACGCAGTATTTT. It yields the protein CASRASGKVDTQYF.

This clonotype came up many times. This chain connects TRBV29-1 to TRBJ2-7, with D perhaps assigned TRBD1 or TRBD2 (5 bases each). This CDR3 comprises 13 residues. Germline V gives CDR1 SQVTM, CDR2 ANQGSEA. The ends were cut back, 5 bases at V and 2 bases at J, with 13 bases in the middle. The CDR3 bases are TGCAGCGTTAACCGGGACGGAGCCTACGAGCAGTACTTC. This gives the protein CSVNRDGAYEQYF.

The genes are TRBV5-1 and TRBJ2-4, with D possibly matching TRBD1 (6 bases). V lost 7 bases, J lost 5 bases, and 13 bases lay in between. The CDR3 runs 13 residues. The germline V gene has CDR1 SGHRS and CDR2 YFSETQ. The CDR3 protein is CASAVAGENIQYF. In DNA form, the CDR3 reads TGCGCCAGCGCCGTGGCAGGGGAAAACATTCAGTACTTC.

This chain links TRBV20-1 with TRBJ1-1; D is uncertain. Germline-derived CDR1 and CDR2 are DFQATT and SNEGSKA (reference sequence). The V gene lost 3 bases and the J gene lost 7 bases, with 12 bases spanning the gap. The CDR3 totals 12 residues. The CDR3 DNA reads TGCAGTGCTAGTCTGAGAAGGGATGAAGCTTTCTTT. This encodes CSASLRRDEAFF.

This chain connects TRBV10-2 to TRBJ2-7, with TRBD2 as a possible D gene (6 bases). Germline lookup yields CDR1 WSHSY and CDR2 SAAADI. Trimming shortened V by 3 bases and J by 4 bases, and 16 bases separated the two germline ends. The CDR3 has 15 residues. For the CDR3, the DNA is TGCGCCAGCAGTGAAGTGACGGGAGACCCTTACGAGCAGTACTTC. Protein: CASSEVTGDPYEQYF.

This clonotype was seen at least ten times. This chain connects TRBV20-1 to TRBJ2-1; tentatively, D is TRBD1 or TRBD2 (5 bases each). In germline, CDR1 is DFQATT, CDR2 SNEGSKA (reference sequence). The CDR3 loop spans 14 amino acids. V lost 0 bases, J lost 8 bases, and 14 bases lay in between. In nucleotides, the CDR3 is TGCAGTGCTAGAGATCAAGGTCGGGGCGATGAGCAGTTCTTC. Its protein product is CSARDQGRGDEQFF.

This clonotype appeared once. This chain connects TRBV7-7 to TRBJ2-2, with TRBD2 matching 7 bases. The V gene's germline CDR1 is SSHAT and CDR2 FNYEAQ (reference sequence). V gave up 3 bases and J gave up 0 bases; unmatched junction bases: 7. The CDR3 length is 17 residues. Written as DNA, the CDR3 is TGTGCCAGCAGCTTCACAGCGGGGCACGCGAACACCGGGGAGCTGTTTTTT. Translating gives CASSFTAGHANTGELFF.

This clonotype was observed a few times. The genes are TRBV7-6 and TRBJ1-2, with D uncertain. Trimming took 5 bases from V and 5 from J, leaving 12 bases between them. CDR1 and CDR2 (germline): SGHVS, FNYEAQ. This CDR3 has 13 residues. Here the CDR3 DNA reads TGTGCCAGCAGCCCTGGCGGGTCTTATGGCTACACCTTC. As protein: CASSPGGSYGYTF. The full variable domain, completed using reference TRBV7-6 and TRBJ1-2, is GAGVSQSPRYKVTKRGQDVALRCDPISGHVSLYWYRQALGQGPEFLTYFNYEAQQDKSGLPNDRFSAERPEGSISTLTIQRTEQRDSAMYRCASSPGGSYGYTFGSGTRLTVV.

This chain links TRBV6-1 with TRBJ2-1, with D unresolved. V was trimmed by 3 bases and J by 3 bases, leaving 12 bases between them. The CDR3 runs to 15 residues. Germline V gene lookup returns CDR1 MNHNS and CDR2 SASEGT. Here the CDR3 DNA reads TGTGCCAGCAGTGAGGTACAGACGTACTACAATGAGCAGTTCTTC. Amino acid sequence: CASSEVQTYYNEQFF.

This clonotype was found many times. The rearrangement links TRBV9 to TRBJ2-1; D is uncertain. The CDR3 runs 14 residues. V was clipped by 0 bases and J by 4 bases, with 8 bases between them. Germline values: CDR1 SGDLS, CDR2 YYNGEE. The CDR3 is CASSVDGVYNEQFF. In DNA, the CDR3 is TGTGCCAGCAGCGTAGACGGAGTTTACAATGAGCAGTTCTTC.